This TCR beta chain was sequenced during a study of T cell clones after liver transplantation. Study in general: TCRbeta sequencing after a pre-transplant mixed lymphocyte reaction identified graft-donor-reactive clones, later tracked in post-transplant blood. Standard immunosuppression, with no induction, continued until 12-24 months after transplant.

Regarding this clone: Its antigen remains unidentified.

Germline loops: CDR1 SNHLY, CDR2 FYNNEI. This CDR3 has 11 residues. The germline V and J ends were trimmed by 1 base and 5 bases, with 1 base remaining between them. This table comes from immunoSEQ multiplex PCR, and its TCRdb copy is limited to in-frame clones, with some not included. This sample has under 150,000 clones; approximately 90% occur once, and the top ten carry more than 0.8%. Overall study findings and caveats: Rather than being deleted, graft donor-reactive T cells may have moved into the graft. In two subjects, few donor cells limited the measurable donor-reactive repertoire.

This receptor was taken from a human patient who received a liver transplant. Some T cells may have come from the graft donor. The material sequenced was CD4+ T cells from blood, taken 12 months after liver transplant. The chain carries TRBV2 and TRBJ2-3; unclear D gene. The CDR3 region is CASSEVDTQYF. The CDR3 DNA follows: TGTGCCAGCAGTGAAGTAGATACGCAGTATTTT.